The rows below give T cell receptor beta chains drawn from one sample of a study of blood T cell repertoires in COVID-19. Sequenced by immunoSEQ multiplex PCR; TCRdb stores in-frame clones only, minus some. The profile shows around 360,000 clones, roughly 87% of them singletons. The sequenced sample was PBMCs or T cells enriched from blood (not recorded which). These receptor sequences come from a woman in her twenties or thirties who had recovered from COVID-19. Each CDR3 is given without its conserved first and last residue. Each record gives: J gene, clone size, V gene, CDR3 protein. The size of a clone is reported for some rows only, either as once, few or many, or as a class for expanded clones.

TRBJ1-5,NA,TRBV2,ASNDGSGQPQH
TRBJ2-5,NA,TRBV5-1,ASSLGVGTSGVRAQY
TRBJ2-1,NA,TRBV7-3,ASSLTGETGGLNEQF
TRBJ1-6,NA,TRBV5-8,ASSWRDRDSPLH
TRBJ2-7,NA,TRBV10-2,ASMGGGEQY
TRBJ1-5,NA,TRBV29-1,SVLTEGRAQH
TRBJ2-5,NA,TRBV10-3,AISESRVGETQY
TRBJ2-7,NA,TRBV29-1,SVGQATYEQY
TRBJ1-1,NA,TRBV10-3,AISEGGRGLETEAF
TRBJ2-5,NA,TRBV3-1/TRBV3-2,ASSHPTGETQY
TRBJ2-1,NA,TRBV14,ASSQLLASGTYNEQF
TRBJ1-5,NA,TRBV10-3,AISETGNQPQH
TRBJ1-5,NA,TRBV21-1,ASSLSGDRRIFQPQH
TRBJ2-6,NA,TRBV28,ASSSTGTGGAGANVLT
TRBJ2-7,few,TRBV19,ASSTGGGPNEQY
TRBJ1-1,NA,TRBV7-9,ASSADWLAF
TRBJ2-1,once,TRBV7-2,ASTSSGRVKSNEQF
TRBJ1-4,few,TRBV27,ASSLFGGRDEKLF
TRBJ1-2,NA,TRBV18,ASSAYRTGGHYGYT
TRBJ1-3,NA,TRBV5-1,ASSPLGTTGNTIY
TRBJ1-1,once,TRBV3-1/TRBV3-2,ASSLRQGRAF
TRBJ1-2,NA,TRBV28,ASSSDSRNGYT
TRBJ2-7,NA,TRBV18,ASSTSGLAGTEQY
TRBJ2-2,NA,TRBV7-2,ASSYAGTSGRGHGELF
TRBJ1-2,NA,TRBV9,ASSADRRGYT
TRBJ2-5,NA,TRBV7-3,ASSLGQQETQY
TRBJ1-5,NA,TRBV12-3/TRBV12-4,ASSFREYQPQH
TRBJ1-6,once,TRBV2,ASSVVGDNSPLH
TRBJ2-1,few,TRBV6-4,ASSVQGSSYNEQF
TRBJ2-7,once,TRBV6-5,ASSYSFTSGSYEQY
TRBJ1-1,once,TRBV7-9,ASSLTPEAF
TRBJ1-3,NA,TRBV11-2,ASSRRGQGHTIY